Listed below are T cell receptor beta chains from one sample, sequenced in a study of T cells after yellow fever vaccination. Using its own MiXCR run on the 5' RACE reads, TCRdb lists one record per CDR3 protein. In the table there are hundreds of thousands of distinct CDR3 sequences, roughly 20% of which are singletons. The source material was PBMCs, sampled before the yellow fever booster vaccination. The receptors come from a man younger than 35 who received the YFV17D yellow fever vaccine. CDR3s include the opening cysteine and the closing phenylalanine or tryptophan. Fields, in order: CDR3 length, V gene, D gene, J gene, clone size, CDR3 DNA, CDR3 protein. The D gene is left open where the match is weak. The size entry is marked missing in some rows and otherwise reads once, few, many or a size class.

>13|TRBV19|TRBD1|TRBJ1-1|-
TGTGCCAGTAGCGAGGACAGGGACACTGAAGCTTTCTTT
CASSEDRDTEAFF
>12|TRBV6-5|-|TRBJ2-3|few
TGTGCCAGCAGGCGAGGTGCAGATACGCAGTATTTT
CASRRGADTQYF
>14|TRBV20-1|TRBD2|TRBJ2-3|many
TGCAGTGCTAGACTCGGGGGGGAAGGAGATACGCAGTATTTT
CSARLGGEGDTQYF
>13|TRBV2|TRBD2|TRBJ2-7|-
TGTGCCAGCAACCGGGAGGGGACCTACGAGCAGTACTTC
CASNREGTYEQYF
>13|TRBV14|-|TRBJ1-1|-
TGTGCCAGCAGCCAACTAGCCAACACTGAAGCTTTCTTT
CASSQLANTEAFF
>14|TRBV10-1|-|TRBJ2-5|-
TGCGCCAGCAGTGATGGGGGGCCGAGGGAGACCCAGTACTTC
CASSDGGPRETQYF
>14|TRBV27|-|TRBJ2-7|-
TGTGCCAGCAGTCGACACAGGGACTCCTACGAGCAGTACTTC
CASSRHRDSYEQYF
>16|TRBV4-1|-|TRBJ1-4|-
TGCGCCAGCAGCCAACCAGGGGTGTATAGTCGTGAAAAACTGTTTTTT
CASSQPGVYSREKLFF
>15|TRBV4-3|TRBD1|TRBJ1-2|-
TGCGCCAGCAGCCTCTCGACAGGGGGTAACTATGGCTACACCTTC
CASSLSTGGNYGYTF
>12|TRBV10-3|-|TRBJ1-2|-
TGTGCCATCACTGCGGGAGGCTATGGCTACACCTTC
CAITAGGYGYTF
>14|TRBV6-2/TRBV6-3|TRBD1|TRBJ1-1|few
TGTGCCAGCATGAGGACAGGCCATTCCACTGAAGCTTTCTTT
CASMRTGHSTEAFF
>17|TRBV9|TRBD2|TRBJ2-3|few
TGTGCCAGCAGCGTTTTGCGGGGGGGCAGAAGCACAGATACGCAGTATTTT
CASSVLRGGRSTDTQYF
>15|TRBV10-1|-|TRBJ2-7|few
TGCGCCAGCAGCCCGGGGCAGGGGCCCTCCTACGAGCAGTACTTC
CASSPGQGPSYEQYF
>12|TRBV20-1|-|TRBJ1-1|many
TGCAGTGCTAGACGATGGAACACTGAAGCTTTCTTT
CSARRWNTEAFF
>14|TRBV19|-|TRBJ2-7|many
TGTGCCACCGCTACGGGGGCCCTTTCCTACGAGCAGTACTTC
CATATGALSYEQYF
>14|TRBV3-1|-|TRBJ2-3|-
TGTGCCAGCAGAGATCTGGGTCTCACAGATACGCAGTATTTT
CASRDLGLTDTQYF
>15|TRBV11-2|-|TRBJ1-4|-
TGTGCCAGCAGCCCCTTATTGGGGCCTAATGAAAAACTGTTTTTT
CASSPLLGPNEKLFF
>14|TRBV6-6|-|TRBJ1-6|few
TGTGCCAGCAGGGCCACGGCAGGGAATTCACCCCTCCACTTT
CASRATAGNSPLHF
>13|TRBV6-5|-|TRBJ2-1|-
TGTGCCAGCAGTTACTCGTTGGGGATTGAGCAGTTCTTC
CASSYSLGIEQFF
>13|TRBV20-1|TRBD1|TRBJ1-1|-
TGCAGTGCTGCCTGGACAGGAACCACTGAAGCTTTCTTT
CSAAWTGTTEAFF
>15|TRBV4-2|TRBD1|TRBJ1-6|few
TGTGCCAGCAGCCAAGATCCGACAGGGAGCTCACCCCTCCACTTT
CASSQDPTGSSPLHF
>15|TRBV12-3/TRBV12-4|TRBD2|TRBJ2-3|few
TGTGCCAGCAGTACGAGACTAGCGGGGTGGGATACGCAGTATTTT
CASSTRLAGWDTQYF
>15|TRBV5-1|-|TRBJ1-1|few
TGCGCCAGCACCACACGAGGGGCGCGGTATACTGAAGCTTTCTTT
CASTTRGARYTEAFF
>12|TRBV7-2|-|TRBJ1-2|few
TGTGCCAGCCCGGATGGACTCAATGGCTACACCTTC
CASPDGLNGYTF
>14|TRBV29-1|-|TRBJ1-4|few
TGCAGTGTTGGCCCACAGGGACCTAATGAAAAACTGTTTTTT
CSVGPQGPNEKLFF
>14|TRBV7-2|-|TRBJ1-1|-
TGTGCCAGCAGCCTCAGGGGCGCCGCAATACTGGCTTTCTTT
CASSLRGAAILAFF
>14|TRBV12-3/TRBV12-4|-|TRBJ1-1|few
TGTGCCAGCAGTCATGCGCGGGGGAACACTGAAGCTTTCTTT
CASSHARGNTEAFF
>13|TRBV4-3|-|TRBJ1-1|few
TGCGCCAGCAGCCAAGGTGAGGCTTCCGAAGCTTTCTTT
CASSQGEASEAFF
>16|TRBV4-1|TRBD2|TRBJ2-3|-
TGCGCCAGCAGCCAATCCCCGGGACTAGCGGTAGATACGCAGTATTTT
CASSQSPGLAVDTQYF
>14|TRBV11-2|-|TRBJ2-1|few
TGTGCCAGCGGTCCTTCCGTCTACTACAATGAGCAGTTCTTC
CASGPSVYYNEQFF
>13|TRBV7-9|TRBD2|TRBJ2-3|-
TGTGCCGGGTCGGTAGCGGGGACGAATACGCAGTATTTT
CAGSVAGTNTQYF
>16|TRBV7-9|TRBD2|TRBJ2-7|-
TGTGCCAGCAGCTCCAACCGTCTAGCGGGGGGTTACGAGCAGTACTTC
CASSSNRLAGGYEQYF
>11|TRBV9|-|TRBJ2-1|-
TGTGCCAGCAGCGTAGTCAATGAGCAGTTCTTC
CASSVVNEQFF
>17|TRBV4-3|TRBD2|TRBJ2-3|few
TGCGCCAGCAGCCAAGATTCAGCGGGGGCCCACACAGATACGCAGTATTTT
CASSQDSAGAHTDTQYF
>19|TRBV4-2|-|TRBJ2-3|-
TGTGCCAGCAGCCAAGCCACCTATGACAGCTACCCAAACACAGATACGCAGTATTTT
CASSQATYDSYPNTDTQYF
>14|TRBV4-3|TRBD1|TRBJ2-7|few
TGCGCCAGCAGCCCAGGACAGGGGGCCCGGGAGCAGTACTTC
CASSPGQGAREQYF
>12|TRBV12-3/TRBV12-4|-|TRBJ2-5|-
TGTGCCAGCAGTTTATTAGCACAGACCCAGTACTTC
CASSLLAQTQYF
>15|TRBV3-1|-|TRBJ2-5|-
TGTGCCAGCAGCCAAGTCCCGGAATGGGGGGAGACCCAGTACTTC
CASSQVPEWGETQYF
>11|TRBV20-1|-|TRBJ1-4|few
TGCAGTGCCAGACGCGGTGAAAAACTGTTTTTT
CSARRGEKLFF
>14|TRBV4-3|-|TRBJ1-2|-
TGCGCCAGCAGCCACCCCACGAAGGGGTATGGCTACACCTTC
CASSHPTKGYGYTF
>18|TRBV7-2|-|TRBJ2-1|-
TGTGCCAGCAGCTTAAAACGCGCAGCCCTAAGCTCCTACAATGAGCAGTTCTTC
CASSLKRAALSSYNEQFF
>15|TRBV20-1|TRBD2|TRBJ2-5|few
TGCAGTGCTAGAGATCTGCGGGGGAGCCAAGAGACCCAGTACTTC
CSARDLRGSQETQYF
>13|TRBV9|-|TRBJ2-7|few
TGTGCCAGCAGCGTAGGGCTGGCCTACGAGCAGTACTTC
CASSVGLAYEQYF
>16|TRBV4-1|-|TRBJ2-2|-
TGCGCCAGCAGCCAAGGCTATCGAGGTTCCGCCGGGGAGCTGTTTTTT
CASSQGYRGSAGELFF
>13|TRBV4-1|-|TRBJ1-1|-
TGCGCCAGCAGCTTCTACAGTGGCACTGAAGCTTTCTTT
CASSFYSGTEAFF
>13|TRBV4-1|-|TRBJ2-7|-
TGCGCCAGCAGCCAAGCTAGACCGGACGAGCAGTACTTC
CASSQARPDEQYF
>13|TRBV5-1|-|TRBJ2-3|-
TGCGCCAGCACGGGACTCGACACAGATACGCAGTATTTT
CASTGLDTDTQYF
>14|TRBV4-3|TRBD2|TRBJ2-2|-
TGCGCCAGCAGCTCGATCGGGGGGGCCGGGGAGCTGTTTTTT
CASSSIGGAGELFF